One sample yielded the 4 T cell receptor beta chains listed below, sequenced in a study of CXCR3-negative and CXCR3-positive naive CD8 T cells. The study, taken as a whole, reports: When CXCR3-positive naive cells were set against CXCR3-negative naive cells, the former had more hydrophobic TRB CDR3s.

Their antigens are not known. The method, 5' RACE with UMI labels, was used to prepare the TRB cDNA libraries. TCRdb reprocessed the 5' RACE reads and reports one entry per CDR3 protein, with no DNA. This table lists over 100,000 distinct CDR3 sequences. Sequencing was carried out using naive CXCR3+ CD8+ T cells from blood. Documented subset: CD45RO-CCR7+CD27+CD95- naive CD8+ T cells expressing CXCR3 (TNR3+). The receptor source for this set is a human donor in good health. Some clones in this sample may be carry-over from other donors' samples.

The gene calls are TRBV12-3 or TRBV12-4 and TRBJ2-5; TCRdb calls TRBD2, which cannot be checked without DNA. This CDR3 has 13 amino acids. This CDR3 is CASSFGGEETQYF.

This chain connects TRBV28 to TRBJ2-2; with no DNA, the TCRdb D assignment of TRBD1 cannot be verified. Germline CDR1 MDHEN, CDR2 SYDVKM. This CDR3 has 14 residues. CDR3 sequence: CASSFDRRTGELFF.

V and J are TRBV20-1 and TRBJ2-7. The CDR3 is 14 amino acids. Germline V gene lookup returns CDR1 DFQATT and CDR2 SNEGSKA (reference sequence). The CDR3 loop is CSARGSDRGYEQYF.

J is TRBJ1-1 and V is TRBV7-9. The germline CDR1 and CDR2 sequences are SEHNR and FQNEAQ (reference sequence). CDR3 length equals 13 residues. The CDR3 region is CASSVVGIAEAFF. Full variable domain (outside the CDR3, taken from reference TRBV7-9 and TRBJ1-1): DTGVSQNPRHKITKRGQNVTFRCDPISEHNRLYWYRQTLGQGPEFLTYFQNEAQLEKSRLLSDRFSAERPKGSFSTLEIQRTEQGDSAMYLCASSVVGIAEAFFGQGTRLTVV.